This T cell receptor (beta chain) comes out of a study of T cells in Graves' hyperthyroidism and ophthalmopathy. General study findings and limits: Most thyroid clonotypes with frequency above 0.001 were detected in blood. A 13 V-J signature model discriminated ophthalmopathy versus stable hyperthyroidism.

Ten or more counts support this clonotype. What it binds is unknown. Graves' hyperthyroidism showing no ophthalmopathy progression within 18 months was considered stable. Exclusion criteria comprised uncontrolled infection, other autoimmune disease, pregnancy or lactation. The CDR3 regions of TCR beta were amplified from RNA transcripts. TCR CDR3 regions were first amplified by RT-PCR with HTBI primers. From the multiplex PCR reads, TCRdb called clonotypes with MiXCR, one entry per CDR3 protein. Of 450,000 to 600,000 distinct CDR3 sequences in the sample, around 15% are singletons; the top ten hold roughly 13%. This receptor was identified in a woman in her thirties or forties with Graves' hyperthyroidism. Sequenced input: blood.

CDR3 residues: CASSSVAGGSPYEQYF. CDR3 sequence (DNA): TGTGCCAGCAGTTCCGTAGCGGGGGGATCACCCTACGAGCAGTACTTC. The chain has TRBV12-3 or TRBV12-4 and TRBJ2-7; 10 bases map to TRBD2. V shed 4 bases and J 2 bases; nucleotides not matched to a gene: 8. CDR3 length: 16 amino acids.